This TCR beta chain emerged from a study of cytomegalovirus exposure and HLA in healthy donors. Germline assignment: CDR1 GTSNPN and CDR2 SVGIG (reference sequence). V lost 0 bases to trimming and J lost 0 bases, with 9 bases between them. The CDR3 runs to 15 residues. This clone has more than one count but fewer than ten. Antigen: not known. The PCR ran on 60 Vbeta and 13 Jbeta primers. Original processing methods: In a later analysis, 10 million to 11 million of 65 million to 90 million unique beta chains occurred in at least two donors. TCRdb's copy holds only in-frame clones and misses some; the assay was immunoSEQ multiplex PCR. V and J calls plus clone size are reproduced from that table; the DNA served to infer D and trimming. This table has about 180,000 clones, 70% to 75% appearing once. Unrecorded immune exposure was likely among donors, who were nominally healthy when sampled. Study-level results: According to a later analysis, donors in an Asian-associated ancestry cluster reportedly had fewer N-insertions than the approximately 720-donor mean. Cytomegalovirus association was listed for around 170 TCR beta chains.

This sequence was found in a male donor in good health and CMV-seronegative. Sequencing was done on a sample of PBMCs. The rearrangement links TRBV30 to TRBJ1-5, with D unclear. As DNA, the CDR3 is TGTGCCTGGAGTGTGGGCCATCATAGCAATCAGCCCCAGCATTTT. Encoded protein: CAWSVGHHSNQPQHF.